Listed below are T cell receptor beta chains from one sample, sequenced in a study of cytomegalovirus exposure and HLA in healthy donors. Profiled with immunoSEQ multiplex PCR; TCRdb holds only in-frame clones, not every one. The table shows about 91,000 clones, with around 89% occurring only once. Sequencing was carried out using PBMCs. These receptors came from a man younger than 30 in good health and CMV-seronegative. The CDR3 runs from the conserved cysteine through the conserved F or W. A D gene is named only where the DNA matches it firmly. Expanded clones get a size class; other rows say once, few or many, or leave the size out.

D gene: NA; V gene: TRBV7-9; J gene: TRBJ2-6; clone size: NA; CDR3 protein: CASSPSRSGADGGANVLTF; CDR3 DNA: TGTGCCAGCAGTCCCAGCCGGTCTGGAGCGGATGGTGGGGCCAACGTCCTGACTTTC
D gene: NA; V gene: TRBV5-6; J gene: TRBJ2-7; clone size: NA; CDR3 protein: CASSLGWAGPYEQYF; CDR3 DNA: TGTGCCAGCAGCTTGGGCTGGGCAGGGCCCTACGAGCAGTACTTC
D gene: NA; V gene: TRBV28; J gene: TRBJ1-6; clone size: NA; CDR3 protein: CASSLSSYSPLHF; CDR3 DNA: TGTGCCAGCAGTTTATCCTCTTATTCACCCCTCCACTTT
D gene: NA; V gene: TRBV6-1; J gene: TRBJ2-7; clone size: NA; CDR3 protein: CASSGRENLEQYF; CDR3 DNA: TGTGCCAGCAGTGGCCGGGAAAACTTGGAGCAGTACTTC
D gene: NA; V gene: TRBV5-1; J gene: TRBJ2-7; clone size: NA; CDR3 protein: CASSLTVYEQYF; CDR3 DNA: TGCGCCAGCAGCTTAACGGTCTACGAGCAGTACTTC
D gene: NA; V gene: TRBV19; J gene: TRBJ1-2; clone size: NA; CDR3 protein: CASSIDGTQSGGYTF; CDR3 DNA: TGTGCCAGTAGTATAGACGGGACTCAGAGTGGTGGCTACACCTTC
D gene: TRBD2; V gene: TRBV6-4; J gene: TRBJ2-1; clone size: once; CDR3 protein: CASSTDGTSGYNEQFF; CDR3 DNA: TGTGCCAGCAGCACGGACGGGACTAGCGGGTACAATGAGCAGTTCTTC
D gene: NA; V gene: TRBV9; J gene: TRBJ2-2; clone size: NA; CDR3 protein: CASSVGAPTGNTGELFF; CDR3 DNA: TGTGCCAGCAGCGTAGGCGCACCTACCGGTAACACCGGGGAGCTGTTTTTT
D gene: TRBD1; V gene: TRBV2; J gene: TRBJ2-2; clone size: once; CDR3 protein: CASRANRGHTGELFF; CDR3 DNA: TGTGCCAGCAGAGCAAACAGGGGCCACACCGGGGAGCTGTTTTTT
D gene: TRBD1; V gene: TRBV4-1; J gene: TRBJ1-1; clone size: NA; CDR3 protein: CASSQDPGDRADTGTEAFF; CDR3 DNA: TGCGCCAGCAGCCAAGATCCGGGGGACAGGGCTGATACTGGCACTGAAGCTTTCTTT
D gene: NA; V gene: TRBV25-1; J gene: TRBJ1-2; clone size: once; CDR3 protein: CASSQGGLRGKGSYGYTF; CDR3 DNA: TGTGCCAGCAGCCAAGGAGGGTTGAGGGGTAAGGGGAGTTATGGCTACACCTTC
D gene: TRBD2; V gene: TRBV28; J gene: TRBJ2-3; clone size: NA; CDR3 protein: CASSSSGTSGSTQYF; CDR3 DNA: TGTGCCAGCAGTTCCTCCGGGACTAGCGGGAGTACGCAGTATTTT
D gene: NA; V gene: TRBV29-1; J gene: TRBJ2-1; clone size: NA; CDR3 protein: CSATKQGGYNEQFF; CDR3 DNA: TGCAGCGCCACTAAGCAGGGCGGATACAATGAGCAGTTCTTC
D gene: TRBD2; V gene: TRBV5-1; J gene: TRBJ2-5; clone size: NA; CDR3 protein: CASSLIAGRETQYF; CDR3 DNA: TGCGCCAGCAGCTTGATAGCGGGCCGGGAGACCCAGTACTTC
D gene: TRBD2; V gene: TRBV5-1; J gene: TRBJ2-7; clone size: NA; CDR3 protein: CASSLPPSGSLYEQYF; CDR3 DNA: TGCGCCAGCAGCTTGCCCCCTAGCGGGAGTTTATACGAGCAGTACTTC
D gene: NA; V gene: TRBV28; J gene: TRBJ2-7; clone size: NA; CDR3 protein: CASSGPWLGEQYF; CDR3 DNA: TGTGCCAGCAGCGGCCCGTGGCTCGGGGAGCAGTACTTC
D gene: NA; V gene: TRBV28; J gene: TRBJ1-5; clone size: NA; CDR3 protein: CASSTDRLVNQPQHF; CDR3 DNA: TGTGCCAGCAGTACAGACAGGTTGGTCAATCAGCCCCAGCATTTT
D gene: TRBD1; V gene: TRBV28; J gene: TRBJ1-2; clone size: once; CDR3 protein: CATADRGAANYGYTF; CDR3 DNA: TGTGCCACCGCGGACAGGGGGGCCGCTAACTATGGCTACACCTTC
D gene: NA; V gene: TRBV4-3; J gene: TRBJ2-3; clone size: NA; CDR3 protein: CASSQDYSLLDTQYF; CDR3 DNA: TGCGCCAGCAGCCAAGATTACAGTCTATTAGATACGCAGTATTTT
D gene: TRBD1; V gene: TRBV19; J gene: TRBJ1-1; clone size: NA; CDR3 protein: CASSSGQGFSPHLLNTEAFF; CDR3 DNA: TGTGCCAGTAGTTCGGGACAGGGGTTCTCGCCTCACCTATTGAACACTGAAGCTTTCTTT
D gene: NA; V gene: TRBV28; J gene: TRBJ1-2; clone size: NA; CDR3 protein: CASSFSMNYGYTF; CDR3 DNA: TGTGCCAGCAGTTTTTCCATGAACTATGGCTACACCTTC
D gene: TRBD1; V gene: TRBV30; J gene: TRBJ1-1; clone size: NA; CDR3 protein: CAWTTGGPGAFF; CDR3 DNA: TGTGCCTGGACTACAGGGGGCCCGGGAGCTTTCTTT
D gene: NA; V gene: TRBV2; J gene: TRBJ1-5; clone size: once; CDR3 protein: CASSELYSNQPQHF; CDR3 DNA: TGTGCCAGCAGTGAACTGTATAGCAATCAGCCCCAGCATTTT
D gene: NA; V gene: TRBV19; J gene: TRBJ2-1; clone size: once; CDR3 protein: CASNLGRRLYNEQFF; CDR3 DNA: TGTGCCAGCAACCTAGGTCGGAGACTCTACAATGAGCAGTTCTTC
D gene: NA; V gene: TRBV7-2; J gene: TRBJ2-1; clone size: NA; CDR3 protein: CASSLELVVPNEQFF; CDR3 DNA: TGTGCCAGCAGCTTAGAACTAGTGGTCCCCAATGAGCAGTTCTTC
D gene: NA; V gene: TRBV28; J gene: TRBJ1-2; clone size: NA; CDR3 protein: CASSPDRIYGYTF; CDR3 DNA: TGTGCCAGCAGTCCCGACAGGATCTATGGCTACACCTTC